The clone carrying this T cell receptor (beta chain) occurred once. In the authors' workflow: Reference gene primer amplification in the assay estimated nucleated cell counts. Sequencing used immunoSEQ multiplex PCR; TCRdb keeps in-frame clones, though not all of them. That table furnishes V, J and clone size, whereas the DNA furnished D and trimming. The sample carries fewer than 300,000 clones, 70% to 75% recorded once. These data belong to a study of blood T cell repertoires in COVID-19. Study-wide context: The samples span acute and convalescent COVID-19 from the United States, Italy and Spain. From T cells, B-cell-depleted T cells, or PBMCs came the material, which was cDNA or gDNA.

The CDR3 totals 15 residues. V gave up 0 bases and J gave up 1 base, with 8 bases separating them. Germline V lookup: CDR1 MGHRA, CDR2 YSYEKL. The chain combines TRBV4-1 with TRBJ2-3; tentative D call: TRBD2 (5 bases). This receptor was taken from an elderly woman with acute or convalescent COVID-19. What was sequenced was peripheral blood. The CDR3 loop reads CASSQERLRTDTQYF. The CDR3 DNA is TGCGCCAGCAGCCAAGAAAGACTACGCACAGATACGCAGTATTTT.